This T cell receptor beta chain was found in a study of quantifying T cell responses using KT2 cells. Study background: Reverse transcription used primers in the TCR alpha and beta constant regions. A predetermined fluorescence threshold ended the second PCR, run as a qPCR.

The cDNA 3' end received a ligated oligonucleotide with a UMI. The first PCR ran roughly 4 cycles with an equimolar RC1.1 and RC1.2 beta primer mix. TCRdb used MiXCR to reprocess the UMI-ligation and nested PCR reads, holding one entry per CDR3 protein. This sample carries roughly 51,000 distinct CDR3 sequences, roughly 12% of them seen once, and the ten largest clones take about 9.7%. KT2, a clone with a known TCR, was spiked into unfractionated PBMC. The CDR3 extends over 17 amino acids. Trimming took off 7 bases at V and 4 bases at J, with 24 bases between the two ends. Germline V CDR1 and CDR2: SGHTA, FQGNSA.

This clonotype was sampled from a human donor. The chain has TRBV7-2 and TRBJ2-3; the D gene is possibly TRBD2 (6 bases). The sample consisted of PBMCs spiked with cells of the T cell clone KT2. In nucleotides, the CDR3 is TGTGCCAGCAAGGCCCCGGAGGGCACCGGTCCCGCAGATACGCAGTATTTT. Protein: CASKAPEGTGPADTQYF. The full variable domain, its missing parts supplied by reference TRBV7-2 and TRBJ2-3, is GAGVSQSPSNKVTEKGKDVELRCDPISGHTALYWYRQSLGQGLEFLIYFQGNSAPDKSGLPSDRFSAERTGGSVSTLTIQRTQQEDSAVYLCASKAPEGTGPADTQYFGPGTRLTVL.